The 6 T cell receptor beta chains below were found in one sample sequenced in a study of siplizumab effects on memory and regulatory T cells. Here immunoSEQ multiplex PCR was the method, and the copy in TCRdb shows in-frame clones only, minus some. The table lists a few thousand clones, 55% to 80% of them singletons. The sequenced sample consisted of TEMRA CD8+ T cells sorted from blood. Subset here: unstimulated CD8+ CD45RA+ effector memory T cells. The receptors were gathered from a human donor in good health.

The chain joins TRBV4-1 to TRBJ1-1; tentatively, D is TRBD1 (5 bases). The ends were cut back, 4 bases at V and 2 bases at J, with 11 bases in the middle. CDR1 MGHRA and CDR2 YSYEKL come from the germline V gene. The length of the CDR3 is 14 residues. CDR3 DNA: TGCGCCAGCAGCCCGACAGAAATTAACACTGAAGCTTTCTTT. It codes for CASSPTEINTEAFF.

This chain joins TRBV5-6 and TRBJ2-1; 7 bases are a match to TRBD1. The CDR3 contains 17 residues. Germline V gene data show CDR1 as SGHDT and CDR2 as YYEEEE. V lost 4 bases, J lost 0 bases, and 10 bases stayed unmatched. The CDR3 DNA is TGTGCCAGCAGCATCGGGACGACAGGGCCCTCCTACAATGAGCAGTTCTTC. Its protein is CASSIGTTGPSYNEQFF.

The V and J genes are TRBV4-1 and TRBJ2-1, with TRBD1 as a possible D gene (6 bases). Germline CDR1 is MGHRA and CDR2 is YSYEKL. The CDR3 runs to 15 residues. The V gene lost 8 bases and the J gene lost 0 bases, with 14 bases spanning the gap. The CDR3 is CASPVGASSYNEQFF. CDR3 coding DNA: TGCGCCAGCCCCGTGGGGGCAAGCTCCTACAATGAGCAGTTCTTC.

The genes are TRBV6-6 and TRBJ2-7; 7 positions agree with TRBD1. The CDR3 loop spans 15 amino acids. V dropped 4 bases and J dropped 0; count of bases not matched to a gene: 6. CDR1 is MNHNY, CDR2 SVGAGI, per germline (reference sequence). The CDR3 region has the DNA TGTGCCAGCAGTTCAGGGCAGGGGGTCTCCTACGAGCAGTACTTC. Translated: CASSSGQGVSYEQYF.

The CDR3 sequence: CASSYAGAYEQYF. CDR3 coding DNA: TGTGCCAGCAGTTACGCGGGGGCCTACGAGCAGTACTTC. The chain carries TRBV27 and TRBJ2-7, with 7 bases fitting TRBD2. Germline CDR1 MNHEY, CDR2 SMNVEV (reference sequence). The CDR3 is 13 residues long. With 4 bases clipped from V and 2 bases from J, the junction kept 2 bases outside the gene matches.

For this clone: A far larger clone is off by one base, so a read error is likely. The rearrangement links TRBV1 to TRBJ1-5; the table assigns TRBD1, which was not confirmed against the DNA. TRBV1 is recorded as a pseudogene. CDR3 length equals 15 residues. Here the CDR3 DNA reads TGCACCAGCAGCCAGTACACAAACAGCAATCAGCCCCAGCATTTT. The encoded protein is CTSSQYTNSNQPQHF.